This entry describes one T cell receptor (beta chain). These data are taken from a study of shared clonotypes between healthy human individuals. CDR1 SGHNT and CDR2 YYREEE come from the germline V gene (reference sequence). The ends lost 3 bases at V and 0 bases at J; junction bases unmatched: 6. The CDR3 is 17 amino acids. In the authors' methods: ImmunoSEQ output held junction-only sequences without quality scores, so filtering differed. Repertoires were generated with immunoSEQ multiplex PCR, while TCRdb's copy carries only in-frame clones and drops some. Clone size and V and J calls were adopted from that table, with D and trimming inferred from the DNA. The sample consists of roughly 2,500,000 clones, 93% of them appearing once.

The specimen sequenced was naive CD4+ T cells from PBMCs. Specified subset: CD45RA+ positively selected. The source of this sequence is a man younger than 30 in good health. Some clones in this sample may be carry-over from other donors' samples. The chain has TRBV5-4 and TRBJ2-3; TRBD2 agrees at 11 bases. The chain's CDR3 is CASSSGTSGGSTDTQYF. CDR3 coding DNA: TGTGCCAGCAGCTCGGGTACTAGCGGGGGTAGCACAGATACGCAGTATTTT.